The clone carrying this T cell receptor (beta chain) was recorded once. The data were taken from a study of blood T cell repertoires in COVID-19. Turning to the study itself: T cells, B-cell-depleted T cells, or PBMCs supplied cDNA or gDNA.

J lost 0 bases, V lost 5 bases, and 17 bases had no gene match. The CDR3 runs to 20 residues. Germline V CDR1 and CDR2: SGHNT, YENEEA. TCRdb's copy holds only in-frame clones and misses some; the assay was immunoSEQ multiplex PCR. The table includes 300,000 to 350,000 clones, 88% detected once. This TCR was recovered from a woman aged 25-40 years with COVID-19, enrolled during active disease. The chain recombines TRBV11-3 with TRBJ2-3; 10 nucleotides align to TRBD2. Source material: peripheral blood. CDR3: CASSPQGRLAGEPSTDTQYF. The CDR3 bases are TGTGCCAGCAGCCCGCAGGGGAGGCTAGCGGGGGAACCTAGCACAGATACGCAGTATTTT.